The 27 T cell receptor beta chains given below trace back to one sample, sequenced in a study of tumor-infiltrating lymphocytes in glioblastoma multiforme. TCRB libraries came from RNA via three nested multiplex PCR rounds. Each CDR3 protein is one row after TCRdb ran MiXCR on the multiplex PCR reads. The sample has around 9,300 distinct CDR3 sequences; 74% are singletons. Sequencing was performed on brain tumor tissue. Receptors originate from a male donor with glioblastoma.

The V and J genes are TRBV29-1 and TRBJ2-5; D is perhaps TRBD2 (5 bases). Germline values: CDR1 SQVTM, CDR2 ANQGSEA. This CDR3 comprises 13 residues. Trimming removed 6 bases from V and 2 bases from J, with 13 bases in between. CDR3 loop: CSVDGRLQETQYF. The CDR3 nucleotides are TGCAGCGTCGATGGGCGACTACAAGAGACCCAGTACTTC.

Worth noting for this clonotype: At one end the junction does not follow the germline gene, possibly because of a read error. The rearrangement joins TRBV30 to TRBJ1-1, with D unclear. The CDR3 extends over 12 amino acids. CDR1 is GTSNPN and CDR2 is SVGIG in the germline V gene (reference sequence). Here the CDR3 reads CAWKEMGTEASF. The DNA for the CDR3 is TGTGCCTGGAAAGAAATGGGCACTGAAGCTTCCTTT.

This clonotype has just one count. This chain uses TRBV6-2 or TRBV6-3 with TRBJ2-1; D possibly matches TRBD1 or TRBD2 (5 bases each). Germline V gives CDR1 MNHEY, CDR2 SVGEGT. This CDR3 has 15 amino acids. Trimming removed 6 bases from V and 4 bases from J, with 16 bases in between. The CDR3 nucleotides are TGTGCCAGCAGCCCCTCGGGGAAGGGGTACAATGAGCAGTTCTTC. Translation gives CASSPSGKGYNEQFF.

V is TRBV11-2 and J is TRBJ1-1; D is perhaps TRBD1 (5 bases). CDR1 is SGHAT and CDR2 is FQNNGV in the germline V gene. The ends were cut back, 8 bases at V and 3 bases at J, with 16 bases in the middle. This CDR3 has 14 residues. The DNA of the CDR3 is TGTGCCAGCGGACAACGAGGGTGGGACACTGAAGCTTTCTTT. Translation: CASGQRGWDTEAFF. The full variable domain, completed using reference TRBV11-2 and TRBJ1-1, is EAGVAQSPRYKIIEKRQSVAFWCNPISGHATLYWYQQILGQGPKLLIQFQNNGVVDDSQLPKDRFSAERLKGVDSTLKIQPAKLEDSAVYLCASGQRGWDTEAFFGQGTRLTVV.

The V and J genes are TRBV29-1 and TRBJ1-1; D possibly corresponds to TRBD1 (5 bases). There are 12 residues in the CDR3. Germline-derived CDR1 and CDR2 are SQVTM and ANQGSEA. The V gene lost 3 bases and the J gene lost 5 bases, with 10 bases spanning the gap. The CDR3 DNA is TGCAGCGTTGAGGGGCGCGGAACTGAAGCTTTCTTT. Its translation: CSVEGRGTEAFF. The full variable domain, with the rest looked up from reference TRBV29-1 and TRBJ1-1, is SAVISQKPSRDICQRGTSLTIQCQVDSQVTMMFWYRQQPGQSLTLIATANQGSEATYESGFVIDKFPISRPNLTFSTLTVSNMSPEDSSIYLCSVEGRGTEAFFGQGTRLTVV.

A note on this clonotype: A junction boundary mismatches the germline segment, possibly from a read error. This rearrangement joins TRBV20-1 to TRBJ2-3, with 8 nucleotides matching TRBD1. CDR3 length equals 14 residues. The V gene's germline CDR1 is DFQATT and CDR2 SNEGSKA (reference sequence). Here the CDR3 DNA reads TGCAGTGCAACGGACAGGGTACGCACGGATACGCAGTATTTT. It codes for CSATDRVRTDTQYF.

V usage is TRBV4-1 and J usage is TRBJ1-5; a weak D match, TRBD1 (5 bases). The CDR3 contains 15 residues. With 0 bases removed from V and 3 bases from J, the gap between germline ends came to 9 bases. Germline loops: CDR1 MGHRA, CDR2 YSYEKL. The CDR3 sequence is CASSQDGTYNQPQHF. The DNA for the CDR3 is TGCGCCAGCAGCCAAGACGGGACGTACAATCAGCCCCAGCATTTT.

This clonotype showed up just once. The chain couples TRBV6-6 to TRBJ1-1; D is unresolved. Germline V CDR1 and CDR2: MNHNY, SVGAGI (reference sequence). This CDR3 spans 11 amino acids. Deletions cut 6 bases from V and 10 bases from J, with 12 bases between. The CDR3 DNA reads as TGTGCCAGCAGAGAAGAGGGTTCAGCTTTCTTT. Translated, it gives CASREEGSAFF.

A note on this clonotype: The germline gene is not matched at one end of the junction; a read error may be the cause. The chain employs TRBV7-9 and TRBJ2-7, with no clear D. The CDR3 runs to 15 residues. CDR1 SEHNR and CDR2 FQNEAQ come from the germline V gene (reference sequence). This CDR3 is CVSSLLAGVEYEQYF. CDR3 nucleotides: TGTGTCAGCAGCTTATTAGCTGGAGTTGAATACGAGCAGTACTTC. Variable domain in full (rest from reference TRBV7-9 and TRBJ2-7): DTGVSQNPRHKITKRGQNVTFRCDPISEHNRLYWYRQTLGQGPEFLTYFQNEAQLEKSRLLSDRFSAERPKGSFSTLEIQRTEQGDSAMYLCVSSLLAGVEYEQYFGPGTRLTVT.

Of note for this clonotype: One junction end does not reproduce the germline sequence, and a read error may be involved. The chain links TRBV30 to TRBJ2-6, with D possibly TRBD1 on 5 matching bases. This CDR3 comprises 14 residues. The germline V gene encodes CDR1 GTSNPN and CDR2 SVGIG (reference sequence). CDR3 in DNA: TGTGCCTGTACAGGATGCTCTGTGGCCAACGTCCCGACTTTC. Protein: CACTGCSVANVPTF.

As for this clonotype: Given a much more abundant clone one base away, this may be a read error. The chain carries TRBV7-3 and TRBJ2-3; the match to TRBD2 covers 7 bases. This CDR3 has 15 amino acids. Looked up from germline, CDR1 is SGHTA and CDR2 is FQGTGA. After removal of 1 base from V and 2 bases from J, the junction contained 3 bases not matched to a gene. CDR3 sequence reads: CASSLRGGNTDTQYF. The DNA of the CDR3 is TGTGCCAGCAGCTTAAGGGGGGGTAACACAGATACGCAGTATTTT.

For this clonotype: No conserved phenylalanine or tryptophan ends this CDR3, so it is likely a read error. The chain couples TRBV6-5 to TRBJ2-3, with 7 bases identical to TRBD1. The germline V gene encodes CDR1 MNHEY and CDR2 SVGAGI. The CDR3 extends over 12 amino acids. J gave up 5 bases and V 5 bases, and 1 base lay outside the gene matches. CDR3 region: CASSRQGDTQYY. The CDR3 coding sequence is TGTGCCAGCAGTCGACAGGGAGATACGCAGTATTAT.

In the case of this clonotype: The conserved final phenylalanine or tryptophan is absent from the CDR3, which likely points to a read error. The J gene is TRBJ2-1, the V gene TRBV11-2; TRBD1 is a possible D gene (5 bases). The CDR3 length is 13 residues. V shed 3 bases and J shed 7 bases, with 10 bases lying between them. The germline gives CDR1 SGHAT, CDR2 FQNNGV. CDR3 in DNA: TGTGCCAGCAGCTTGGGTAGGGGTAATGAGCAGTTCCTC. Protein product: CASSLGRGNEQFL.

Points on this clonotype: At one end the junction does not follow the germline gene, possibly because of a read error. The chain couples TRBV28 to TRBJ1-5; 7 bases map to TRBD1. Per germline, CDR1 MDHEN and CDR2 SYDVKM. The CDR3 is 15 amino acids. The CDR3 sequence is CASCLGRGPNQPRHF. The CDR3 region has the DNA TGTGCCAGCTGTTTAGGTAGGGGGCCCAACCAGCCCCGGCATTTT.

As regards this clonotype: Sequence at one end of the junction differs from germline and may be a read error. CDR3 amino acids: CASSEEGGSSEKLVF. The CDR3 nucleotides read TGTGCCAGTAGTGAAGAGGGAGGGAGCTCTGAAAAACTGGTCTTT. The chain employs TRBV6-1 and TRBJ1-4; no clear D. The CDR3 is 15 residues long. Germline lookup yields CDR1 MNHNS and CDR2 SASEGT.

A remark on this clonotype: One junction end disagrees with the germline gene, perhaps due to a read error. The rearrangement joins TRBV4-1 to TRBJ1-6, with a weak D call TRBD1 (5 bases). This CDR3 contains 15 residues. Germline values: CDR1 MGHRA, CDR2 YSYEKL. This CDR3 is CASQNLASGASPLHF. CDR3 in DNA: TGCGCCAGCCAAAACCTGGCATCCGGGGCTTCACCACTCCACTTT.

V and J are TRBV10-3 and TRBJ2-5; 8 nucleotides agree with TRBD2. V trimming: 8 bases; J trimming: 5 bases; junction bases outside the gene matches: 13. CDR1 and CDR2 (germline): ENHRY, SYGVKD. The CDR3 has 15 amino acids. The CDR3 DNA reads TGTGCCATCTTCGACCCAGCGGGAGTTCGGGAGACCCAGTACTTC. Protein: CAIFDPAGVRETQYF.

V is TRBV11-2 and J is TRBJ2-3; the D is unclear. In germline, CDR1 is SGHAT, CDR2 FQNNGV. This CDR3 spans 12 amino acids. With 5 bases removed from V and 2 bases from J, the gap between germline ends came to 5 bases. The CDR3 sequence: CASSSTTDTQYF. The DNA for the CDR3 is TGTGCCAGCAGCAGTACCACAGATACGCAGTATTTT.

The chain employs TRBV11-2 and TRBJ2-1; the D is unclear. Trimming removed 1 base from V and 7 bases from J, with 5 bases in between. The CDR3 is 12 amino acids. The germline gives CDR1 SGHAT, CDR2 FQNNGV. The CDR3 loop reads CASSLGRNEQFF. The DNA for the CDR3 is TGTGCCAGCAGCTTAGGTAGGAATGAGCAGTTCTTC.

A note on this clonotype: The junction and the germline gene differ at one end; a read error may be behind it. The chain links TRBV11-3 to TRBJ2-7; no clear D gene. CDR3 size: 13 residues. Germline CDR1 SGHNT, CDR2 YENEEA. CDR3 DNA: TGTGCCAGCAGCTTAGGTCCTTCTTACGGGCAGTACTTC. Protein: CASSLGPSYGQYF.

The chain combines TRBV11-2 with TRBJ2-3, with no clear D. The CDR3 is 14 amino acids. V was clipped by 2 bases and J by 1 base, with 7 bases between them. Germline V CDR1 and CDR2: SGHAT, FQNNGV. The CDR3 reads CASSLFRRTDTQYF. The CDR3 nucleotides read TGTGCCAGCAGCTTATTCCGGCGCACAGATACGCAGTATTTT.

This clonotype has only one observation. This may be a read error: a much more frequent sequence differs by one nucleotide. The V gene is TRBV20-1, the J gene TRBJ1-5; D possibly corresponds to TRBD1 (5 bases). Germline-derived CDR1 and CDR2 are DFQATT and SNEGSKA (reference sequence). This CDR3 region has 13 residues. Trimming took off 6 bases at V and 4 bases at J, with 13 bases between the two ends. CDR3 coding DNA: TGCAGTGCCGTTTTAAAGGGGAATCAGCCCCAGCATTTT. Protein sequence: CSAVLKGNQPQHF.

About this clonotype itself: The final CDR3 position lacks the conserved phenylalanine or tryptophan, pointing to a likely read error. The chain combines TRBV12-3 or TRBV12-4 with TRBJ2-5, with D unclear. The length of the CDR3 is 11 residues. Trimming cost V 3 bases and J 7 bases, with 6 bases left between them. The CDR3 nucleotides read TGTGCCAGCAGTTTCTTGGGGACCCAGTACGTC. Its protein is CASSFLGTQYV.

The chain carries TRBV10-3 and TRBJ1-1; TRBD1 agrees at 7 bases. The CDR3 length is 14 residues. Germline trimming cut 10 bases from V and 3 bases from J; bases unmatched to any gene: 11. In germline, CDR1 is ENHRY, CDR2 SYGVKD. CDR3 sequence: CATSVTGRDTEAFF. CDR3 nucleotides: TGTGCCACGAGCGTGACAGGGAGGGACACTGAAGCTTTCTTT.

V and J are TRBV20-1 and TRBJ1-5; the D is unclear. Germline values: CDR1 DFQATT, CDR2 SNEGSKA (reference sequence). The CDR3 has 15 residues. The V end lost 1 base, the J end lost 0 bases, and 10 bases lay between the germline ends. The CDR3 protein is CSARVPELSNQPQHF. CDR3 DNA: TGCAGTGCTAGAGTTCCAGAACTTAGCAATCAGCCCCAGCATTTT.

This clonotype was counted a single time. The chain has TRBV4-2 and TRBJ2-3; TRBD2 is a possible D gene (6 bases). The V and J ends lost 3 bases and 2 bases respectively, with 9 bases between them. Germline-derived CDR1 and CDR2 are LGHNA and YNFKEQ. The CDR3 runs 14 residues. CDR3 protein: CASSQGRPTDTQYF. CDR3 nucleotides: TGTGCCAGCAGCCAGGGGAGGCCCACAGATACGCAGTATTTT.

With regard to this clonotype: Relative to the germline gene, one junction end is altered; a read error may explain this. The V gene is TRBV29-1, the J gene TRBJ1-1, with D possibly TRBD1 on 6 matching bases. This CDR3 spans 15 amino acids. The germline CDR1 and CDR2 sequences are SQVTM and ANQGSEA. The CDR3 DNA follows: TGCAGCGTTCTTAGGACAGTAGACATGAACACTGAGGCTTTCTTT. It yields the protein CSVLRTVDMNTEAFF.